The sequence of this T cell receptor beta chain was determined in a study of T cells in Graves' hyperthyroidism and ophthalmopathy (dated by TCRdb to the late 2010s). General notes on the study: Peripheral blood samples were taken at initial diagnosis, before any treatment was given. To identify distinguishing TCR V-J signatures, a discovery cohort of around 100 patients was used, comprising 40 to 45 with Graves' ophthalmopathy and 57 with stable Graves' hyperthyroidism. Prospective prediction of ophthalmopathy was tested in an independent validation cohort consisting of roughly 20 hyperthyroidism patients and over 15 patients who later progressed to ophthalmopathy. For training and testing, the roughly 100 patients in the discovery cohort were randomly divided in a 7:3 ratio. Thyroid tissue and blood T-cell repertoires from more than five Graves' hyperthyroidism patients were also compared in the study. After sampling, hyperthyroidism patients received methimazole starting at 30 mg daily, and ophthalmopathy patients received high-dose intravenous methylprednisolone. The paper reports TCR Vbeta CDR3 sequencing of fewer than 150 peripheral blood samples: over 40 ophthalmopathy, under 80 hyperthyroidism and around 17 progressor patients.

Points on this clonotype: Its antigen specificity is not known. An end of the junction differs from the germline gene, which may be a read error.

Stable Graves' hyperthyroidism was defined as no progression to ophthalmopathy during 18 months of follow-up. Hyperthyroidism patients were newly diagnosed, had a disease duration of under 2 months, and were aged 18 to 65 years. Any patient with an uncontrolled infection, another autoimmune disease, pregnancy or lactation was excluded. Diagnoses relied on clinical symptoms, serum thyroxine and TRAb, thyroid ultrasound and orbital computed tomography. PBMCs were isolated from 8 to 10 ml of fresh peripheral blood by Ficoll-Paque density gradient centrifugation. Trizol reagent was used to extract total RNA, and RNA quality was then checked on an Agilent 2100 Bioanalyzer. Study-wide findings and limitations: In validation, the model predicted progression to ophthalmopathy a median of about 6.8 months before onset, with over 60% sensitivity and 72.22% specificity. Ophthalmopathy was separated from stable hyperthyroidism by a 13 V-J signature model, with about 86% sensitivity and approximately 81% specificity obtained in cross-validation and 80%/75% obtained in testing. Most expanded thyroid clonotypes (frequency above 0.001) were also detected in blood, a finding suggesting that blood repertoires may reflect thyroid immune responses. Sample size was not statistically predetermined, and investigators were not blinded to group allocation.

Taken from cysteine to phenylalanine, the CDR3 has 14 residues. Left in the record is the CDR3 DNA by itself, 42 bases read in frame from the first base. From the germline V gene, CDR1 is SGHRS and CDR2 is YFSETQ. TCR beta CDR3 regions were amplified from RNA transcripts. For the first round of RT-PCR on the TCR CDR3, the HTBI primer set was used together with the Qiagen OneStep RT-PCR kit. The libraries were constructed in a second round of multiplex PCR and then size-selected and purified. The libraries were sequenced on an Illumina HiSeq2000 using paired-end 100 bp reads. Concerning the study's data processing: SOAPnuke was used to process the raw data, removing reads that contained adapters or uncalled bases, had a mean Phred below 15, or lacked an exact match to the constant primer or identifier. COPE v1.2.5 was used to merge the high-quality paired reads, and each unique nucleotide sequence was defined as a clonotype. MiTCR v1.1 was used to align clonotypes to the IMGT TRBV, TRBD and TRBJ reference segments. Only V-J combinations with frequency above 0.0001, covering 99% to 99.2% of repertoires, were analysed. The TCS score was defined as the ratio of F50 (clonal expansion) to E x V (chaos), calculated using BLOSUM62-based TCRdist between CDR3 peptides within each V-J. Welch's t-statistics and random forest reduced some 510 V-J features to roughly 13, which were used in a naive Bayes classifier (R e1071). The Morisita-Horn index was used to measure how similar the thyroid and blood repertoires were. TCRdb itself trimmed the public reads at Q25 with fastp, ran MiXCR and retained productive beta chains. Merged by CDR3 protein, the rows form single entries marked with the most common genes and DNA. V and J calls and clone size were set by TCRdb, not the authors. The sample includes over 700,000 distinct CDR3 sequences, with under 45% observed a single time. The ten most abundant clones make up 31% of the sample.

The rearrangement combines TRBV5-1 with TRBJ1-5; the D region possibly corresponds to TRBD1 (6 bases align). The source material was blood. The receptor's source is a woman aged 40 to 49 with Graves' hyperthyroidism. The bases read TGTGCCAGCAGCCAAACAGGGAACGATCAGCCCCAGCATTTT. This yields the protein CASSQTGNDQPQHF.